Shown below are 20 T cell receptor beta chains from a single sample sequenced in a study of OX40 agonist ivuxolimab in advanced cancers. Clones were read by immunoSEQ multiplex PCR, and TCRdb kept only the in-frame ones, dropping some. Of about 69,000 clones listed, around four fifths are singletons. The starting material was CD4+ or CD8+ T cells sorted from blood, obtained in a trial of the OX40 agonist ivuxolimab. These receptor sequences come from an adult with an advanced solid tumor such as melanoma, head and neck, liver or kidney cancer.

V gene TRBV19 combines with J gene TRBJ1-4; D possibly corresponds to TRBD1 (5 bases). CDR1 LNHDA and CDR2 SQIVND come from the germline V gene (reference sequence). V was shortened by 6 bases and J by 4 bases, with 15 bases between the two germline ends. The CDR3 sequence is 15 residues long. The CDR3 here is CASRMPGGYNEKLFF. For the CDR3, the DNA is TGTGCCAGTAGAATGCCCGGGGGGTATAATGAAAAACTGTTTTTT. The whole variable domain, filled in from reference TRBV19 and TRBJ1-4, reads DGGITQSPKYLFRKEGQNVTLSCEQNLNHDAMYWYRQDPGQGLRLIYYSQIVNDFQKGDIAEGYSVSREKKESFPLTVTSAQKNPTAFYLCASRMPGGYNEKLFFGSGTQLSVL.

V and J are TRBV10-2 and TRBJ1-1; TRBD1 matches 8 bases. V gave up 4 bases and J gave up 7 bases; unmatched junction bases: 11. CDR3 size: 15 residues. Germline V gene data show CDR1 as WSHSY and CDR2 as SAAADI. CDR3 sequence (DNA): TGCGCCAGCAGTGCCAGGGGGCGCGGGTCAAATGAAGCTTTCTTT. The encoded protein is CASSARGRGSNEAFF.

The chain recombines TRBV14 with TRBJ1-1; 7 nucleotides align to TRBD1. CDR3 size: 16 residues. V dropped 3 bases and J dropped 1; count of bases not matched to a gene: 8. Germline V gene data show CDR1 as SGHDN and CDR2 as FVKESK. The CDR3 DNA reads TGTGCCAGCAGCCAGTTACAGGGGCGGGGGAACACTGAAGCTTTCTTT. Its protein is CASSQLQGRGNTEAFF.

The chain employs TRBV5-1 and TRBJ2-7; 12 bases fit TRBD2. V dropped 4 bases and J dropped 5; count of bases not matched to a gene: 7. The CDR3 extends over 15 amino acids. The germline V gene has CDR1 SGHRS and CDR2 YFSETQ. This chain's CDR3 is CASSQTSGGRHEQYF. The CDR3 region has the DNA TGCGCCAGCAGCCAGACTAGCGGGGGAAGGCACGAGCAGTACTTC.

The CDR3 nucleotides are TGTGCCAGCAGTCCATGGAGTTATGGGGCAACCCCTGGGGCCAACGTCCTGACTTTC. Translation gives CASSPWSYGATPGANVLTF. The chain combines TRBV7-3 with TRBJ2-6, with D perhaps TRBD1 (5 bases). The V end lost 6 bases, the J end lost 2 bases, and 23 bases lay between the germline ends. The CDR3 is made up of 19 amino acids. Per the germline V gene, CDR1 is SGHTA and CDR2 is FQGTGA.

The chain is built from TRBV7-2 and TRBJ2-5, with 8 bases matching TRBD2. Germline CDR1 and CDR2: SGHTA and FQGNSA. The CDR3 loop spans 16 amino acids. The V and J ends lost 2 bases and 1 base, in that order; junction bases with no gene match: 6. The CDR3 DNA follows: TGTGCCAGCAGCTTAATGGGCGGGAGGCGCCAAGAGACCCAGTACTTC. Translation: CASSLMGGRRQETQYF.

V and J are TRBV30 and TRBJ2-7, with D unclear. V shed 3 bases and J shed 4 bases, with 13 bases lying between them. The CDR3 covers 13 residues. The germline V gene has CDR1 GTSNPN and CDR2 SVGIG (reference sequence). CDR3 nucleotides: TGTGCCTGGAGGGGTCCCGGTAGGTACGAGCAGTACTTC. Its protein product is CAWRGPGRYEQYF. Complete variable domain (other parts from reference TRBV30 and TRBJ2-7): SQTIHQWPATLVQPVGSPLSLECTVEGTSNPNLYWYRQAAGRGLQLLFYSVGIGQISSEVPQNLSASRPQDRQFILSSKKLLLSDSGFYLCAWRGPGRYEQYFGPGTRLTVT.

CDR3 nucleotides: TGTGCCAGCAGTTTGACCGGCGGGGGCTCTGGAAACACCATATATTTT. This sequence encodes CASSLTGGGSGNTIYF. V usage is TRBV27 and J usage is TRBJ1-3; the D gene is possibly TRBD1 (5 bases). The ends were cut back, 3 bases at V and 0 bases at J, with 12 bases in the middle. This CDR3 is 16 amino acids long. The germline V gene has CDR1 MNHEY and CDR2 SMNVEV (reference sequence).

This clone was observed a handful of times. The V and J genes are TRBV2 and TRBJ2-7, with D unclear. The CDR3 has 14 amino acids. The V end was cut by 3 bases, the J end by 5 bases, with 14 bases between. The germline V gene has CDR1 SNHLY and CDR2 FYNNEI. CDR3 coding DNA: TGTGCCAGCAGTGACAGAAAAAGGATCCACGAGCAGTACTTC. Translating it yields CASSDRKRIHEQYF.

The V and J genes are TRBV2 and TRBJ2-1; D remains unclear. CDR1 and CDR2 (germline): SNHLY, FYNNEI. V was cut by 8 bases and J by 9 bases, with 20 bases left in between. CDR3 size: 14 residues. CDR3 sequence: CASGRSGRGSEQFF. In DNA, the CDR3 is TGTGCCAGCGGAAGGTCTGGACGCGGTAGTGAGCAGTTCTTC.

The gene calls are TRBV28 and TRBJ2-7; 9 bases are shared with TRBD1. CDR3 length: 15 residues. The V gene's germline CDR1 is MDHEN and CDR2 SYDVKM. The junction had 10 bases not matched to a gene; V was cut back by 6 bases and J by 4 bases. The CDR3 is CASSVFGDRGYEQYF. The CDR3 nucleotides read TGTGCCAGCAGCGTATTTGGTGACAGGGGGTACGAGCAGTACTTC.

The chain uses TRBV7-2 and TRBJ2-5, with a weak D call TRBD2 (6 bases). Trimming cost V 8 bases and J 7 bases, with 14 bases left between them. Germline assignment: CDR1 SGHTA and CDR2 FQGNSA. This CDR3 is 12 amino acids long. The CDR3 protein is CASRDSAGTQYF. CDR3 bases: TGTGCCAGCCGGGACTCCGCGGGGACCCAGTACTTC.

The chain uses TRBV5-8 and TRBJ2-7, with D possibly matching TRBD2 (6 bases). The CDR3 is made up of 17 amino acids. Looked up from germline, CDR1 is SGHTS and CDR2 is YDEGEE. Trimming stripped 3 bases from V and 1 base from J, with 20 bases between. CDR3 in DNA: TGTGCCAGCAGCTCTTACCTGTCGCGGGACGTATCCTACGAGCAGTACTTC. It codes for CASSSYLSRDVSYEQYF.

The V call is TRBV27, the J call TRBJ1-1; 11 positions agree with TRBD1. This CDR3 comprises 17 residues. Looked up from germline, CDR1 is MNHEY and CDR2 is SMNVEV (reference sequence). J gave up 2 bases and V 1 base, and 6 bases lay outside the gene matches. CDR3 in DNA: TGTGCCAGCAGTTTATTGGGGACAGGGGGTGGTAACACTGAAGCTTTCTTT. It yields the protein CASSLLGTGGGNTEAFF.

A single count supports this clone. The J gene is TRBJ2-7, the V gene TRBV9; maybe TRBD1 (6 bases). Germline V gene sequence: CDR1 SGDLS, CDR2 YYNGEE. CDR3 size: 15 residues. V was cut by 0 bases and J by 2 bases, with 12 bases left in between. CDR3 protein: CASSVGTAETYEQYF. CDR3 in DNA: TGTGCCAGCAGCGTAGGGACAGCCGAAACCTACGAGCAGTACTTC.

The chain links TRBV9 to TRBJ2-4; the match to TRBD2 covers 8 bases. CDR1 is SGDLS, CDR2 YYNGEE, per germline. V dropped 0 bases and J dropped 0; count of bases not matched to a gene: 5. The CDR3 length is 17 residues. The CDR3 sequence: CASSVGSGGKAKNIQYF. Written as DNA, the CDR3 is TGTGCCAGCAGCGTAGGGAGCGGGGGCAAAGCCAAAAACATTCAGTACTTC.

The chain has TRBV5-1 and TRBJ2-7; no firm D call. V was clipped by 4 bases and J by 6 bases, with 17 bases between them. Germline V lookup: CDR1 SGHRS, CDR2 YFSETQ. This CDR3 has 14 amino acids. CDR3 DNA: TGCGCCAGCAGCGGGCAAGCCAAGGTTTCCGAGCAGTACTTC. It is translated as CASSGQAKVSEQYF. Based on the CDR3 plus reference TRBV5-1 and TRBJ2-7, the full variable domain is KAGVTQTPRYLIKTRGQQVTLSCSPISGHRSVSWYQQTPGQGLQFLFEYFSETQRNKGNFPGRFSGRQFSNSRSEMNVSTLELGDSALYLCASSGQAKVSEQYFGPGTRLTVT.

The chain couples TRBV19 to TRBJ1-1; D is unclear. Trimming took off 6 bases at V and 4 bases at J, with 12 bases between the two ends. CDR3 length: 13 amino acids. CDR1 LNHDA and CDR2 SQIVND come from the germline V gene (reference sequence). The CDR3 nucleotides are TGTGCCAGTAGGTACCAAGCCGCCACTGAAGCTTTCTTT. This codes for CASRYQAATEAFF. The variable domain in full, completed from reference TRBV19 and TRBJ1-1, reads DGGITQSPKYLFRKEGQNVTLSCEQNLNHDAMYWYRQDPGQGLRLIYYSQIVNDFQKGDIAEGYSVSREKKESFPLTVTSAQKNPTAFYLCASRYQAATEAFFGQGTRLTVV.

The DNA for the CDR3 is TGTGCCAGCAGTCCCTGGGGACTAGCGGGAGGGGCCGGGGAGCTGTTTTTT. It yields the protein CASSPWGLAGGAGELFF. This chain connects TRBV27 to TRBJ2-2, with TRBD2 matching over 16 bases. Germline trimming cut 5 bases from V and 6 bases from J; bases unmatched to any gene: 6. The CDR3 length is 17 residues. Per the germline V gene, CDR1 is MNHEY and CDR2 is SMNVEV (reference sequence).

The chain recombines TRBV5-1 with TRBJ2-3; D is undetermined. CDR1 and CDR2 from the germline V gene are SGHRS and YFSETQ. The V gene lost 1 base and the J gene lost 3 bases, with 9 bases spanning the gap. The CDR3 totals 14 residues. CDR3 sequence reads: CASSLMSGTDTQYF. The CDR3 DNA follows: TGCGCCAGCAGCTTGATGTCTGGAACAGATACGCAGTATTTT.